Detailed here is one TCR beta chain. With the read ending 3 residues before the CDR3 end, the germline J gene is used to fill in that end. The V gene end was trimmed by 4 bases and the J gene end by 5 bases; junction bases not matched to a gene: 13. The CDR3 runs to 16 residues. Germline loops: CDR1 WNHNN, CDR2 SYGVQD (reference sequence). This table comes from immunoSEQ multiplex PCR, and its TCRdb copy is limited to in-frame clones, with some not included. The table counts under 50,000 clones; around 4.9% lies in the top ten. The source of the sample is a study of T cells in women clearing cervical HPV infection. On the study more broadly: Controls' single incident HPV16 infection cleared within 12 months without precancer. Controls gave blood once infection was undetectable; cases at lesion identification.

The specimen sequenced was blood buffy coat. The chain couples TRBV10-1 to TRBJ1-2; TRBD1 agrees at 7 bases. The receptor was isolated from a woman between 18 and 70 years old with a cervical HPV16 infection that either progressed to CIN3+ or cleared (not recorded which). The CDR3 loop reads CASSARGTASPYGYTF. CDR3 bases read: TGCGCCAGCAGTGCCCGAGGGACAGCAAGTCCTTATGGC.